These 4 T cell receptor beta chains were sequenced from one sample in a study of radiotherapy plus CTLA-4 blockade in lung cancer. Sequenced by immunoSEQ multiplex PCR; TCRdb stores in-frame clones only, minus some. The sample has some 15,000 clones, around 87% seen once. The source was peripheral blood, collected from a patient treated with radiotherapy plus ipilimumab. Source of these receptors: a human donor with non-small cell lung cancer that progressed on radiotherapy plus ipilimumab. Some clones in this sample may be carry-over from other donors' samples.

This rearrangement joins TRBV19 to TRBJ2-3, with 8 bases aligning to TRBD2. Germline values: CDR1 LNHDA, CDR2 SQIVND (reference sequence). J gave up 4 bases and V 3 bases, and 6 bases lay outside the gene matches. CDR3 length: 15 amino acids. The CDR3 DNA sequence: TGTGCCAGTAGTATCGGGGGGGGAGTCGCAGATACGCAGTATTTT. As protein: CASSIGGGVADTQYF.

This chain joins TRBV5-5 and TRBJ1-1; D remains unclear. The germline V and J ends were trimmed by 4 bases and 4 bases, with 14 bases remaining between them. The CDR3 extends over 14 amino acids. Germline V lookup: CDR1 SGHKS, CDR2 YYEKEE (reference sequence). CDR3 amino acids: CASSQVGRSTEAFF. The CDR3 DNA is TGTGCCAGCAGCCAAGTGGGGAGGTCCACTGAAGCTTTCTTT.

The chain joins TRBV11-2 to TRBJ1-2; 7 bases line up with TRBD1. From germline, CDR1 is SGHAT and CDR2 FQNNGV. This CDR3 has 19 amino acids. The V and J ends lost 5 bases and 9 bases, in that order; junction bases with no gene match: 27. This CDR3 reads CASSPIRGTVKELMFRYTF. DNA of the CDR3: TGTGCCAGCAGCCCAATAAGAGGGACAGTTAAGGAATTGATGTTCCGCTACACCTTC.

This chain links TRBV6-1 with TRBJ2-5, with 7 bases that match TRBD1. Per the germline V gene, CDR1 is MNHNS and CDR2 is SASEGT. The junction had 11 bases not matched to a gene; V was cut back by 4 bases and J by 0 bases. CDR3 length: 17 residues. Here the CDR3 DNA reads TGTGCCAGCAGTGTGCAGGTCAGGGGGACGTACCAAGAGACCCAGTACTTC. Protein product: CASSVQVRGTYQETQYF.